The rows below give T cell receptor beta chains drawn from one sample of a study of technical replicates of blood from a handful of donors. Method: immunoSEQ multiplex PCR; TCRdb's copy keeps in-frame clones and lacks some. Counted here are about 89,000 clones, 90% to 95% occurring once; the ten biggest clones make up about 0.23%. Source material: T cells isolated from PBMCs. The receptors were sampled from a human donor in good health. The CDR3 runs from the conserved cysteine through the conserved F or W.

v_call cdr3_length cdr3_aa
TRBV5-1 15 CASRLGGGSYNEQFF
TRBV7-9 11 CASSSRGEAFF
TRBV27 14 CASSSRATQETQYF
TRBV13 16 CASSLGGGSNTGELFF
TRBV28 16 CASSSGLAGGSYEQYF
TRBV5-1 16 CASSSTGFTNTGELFF
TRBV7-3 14 CASSLAGGPGELFF
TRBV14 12 CASSQGGNEQFF
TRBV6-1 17 CASSGGLFGRQYNEQFF
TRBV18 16 CASSPLDRGGNTEAFF
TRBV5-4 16 CASSRGTAIANYGYTF
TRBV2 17 CASSPGLAGSGANVLTF
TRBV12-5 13 CASGFQGTDGYTF